The T cell receptor beta chain under discussion was sequenced for a study of blood T cell repertoires in COVID-19. This CDR3 region has 14 residues. Germline V gene sequence: CDR1 SGHRS, CDR2 YFSETQ. Trimming cost V 5 bases and J 2 bases; bases outside gene matches: 3. Data came from immunoSEQ multiplex PCR; TCRdb stores just in-frame clones and leaves some out. Of around 300,000 clones in the sample, roughly 90% were seen once. This clonotype originated in a woman aged 40 to 50 who had recovered from COVID-19. What was sequenced was PBMCs or T cells enriched from blood (not recorded which). This chain links TRBV5-1 with TRBJ2-2, with TRBD1 identical over 7 bases. CDR3: CASRGTVNTGELFF. Here the CDR3 DNA reads TGCGCCAGCAGGGGGACAGTTAACACCGGGGAGCTGTTTTTT.